This TCR beta chain derives from a study of CD8 T cells in Susac syndrome. In this sample, this clonotype turned up a few times. V dropped 6 bases and J dropped 4; count of bases not matched to a gene: 8. The CDR3 has 15 amino acids. The RNA, roughly 0.5 to 1 ug, was put through reverse transcription using random hexamers. Using its own MiXCR run on the immunoSEQ multiplex PCR reads, TCRdb lists one record per CDR3 protein. The top ten hold over 0.25% of the sample, which has about 140,000 distinct CDR3 sequences, 90% to 95% seen once. From blood CD8+ and CD4+ T cells, TCR beta sequences were generated.

Material: CD8+ T cells from PBMCs. The rearrangement links TRBV12-3 or TRBV12-4 to TRBJ2-7; TRBD2 matches at 11 bases. This clonotype was sampled from a human donor in good health. Here the CDR3 reads CASSPGTSGSYEQYF. The CDR3 coding sequence is TGTGCCAGCAGCCCCGGGACTAGCGGCAGTTACGAGCAGTACTTC.